The present T cell receptor (beta chain) was sequenced within a study of human versus mouse CDR3 diversity and MHC coevolution. Study-level information: Samples had between 0.6 x 10^7 and 1.6 x 10^7 valid reads. General observations from the study: Some 1.5 million TCR beta clonotypes were estimated for humans, the largest repertoire. Most of the three human donors had the lowest clonal inequality. Human CDR3s averaged more deletions and insertions than mouse CDR3s.

This CDR3 is built from 15 residues. J gave up 6 bases and V 3 bases, and 6 bases lay outside the gene matches. Germline V gene lookup returns CDR1 SGHTA and CDR2 FQGTGA. For this clone: Antigen: not known.

Assay used: immunoSEQ multiplex PCR; TCRdb lists only in-frame clones, some missing. The data show 80,000 or so clones, just under 95% seen once. The TCR was taken from a person between 30 and 69 years old in good health. This sequence joins TRBV7-3 and TRBJ1-1, with TRBD1 identical over 11 bases. Sequenced input: naive CD4+ T cells from blood. Subset given: CD45RO-negative CD62L-positive naive CD4 T cells. This CDR3 is CASSLADRGLAEAFF. The CDR3 DNA follows: TGTGCCAGCAGCTTGGCGGACAGGGGGCTGGCTGAAGCTTTCTTT.